This TCR beta chain was identified during a study of blood T cells in healthy people across ages. Trimming cost V 10 bases and J 0 bases, with 13 bases left between them. The length of the CDR3 is 14 residues. Together with a sample-barcoded 5' primer, a J-beta primer mix was included in a second PCR lasting about 7 to 12 cycles. TCRdb independently ran MiXCR on the 5' RACE reads; one entry per CDR3 protein. The table has about 700,000 distinct CDR3 sequences, about a third seen once. This chain joins TRBV12-3 or TRBV12-4 and TRBJ1-3; D might be TRBD1 (6 bases). This receptor was identified in a woman of 80 years or more in good health. Sequencing was performed on blood. CDR3 in DNA: TGTGCCACCTCGGACAGTGCCTCTGGAAACACCATATATTTT. Translation: CATSDSASGNTIYF.